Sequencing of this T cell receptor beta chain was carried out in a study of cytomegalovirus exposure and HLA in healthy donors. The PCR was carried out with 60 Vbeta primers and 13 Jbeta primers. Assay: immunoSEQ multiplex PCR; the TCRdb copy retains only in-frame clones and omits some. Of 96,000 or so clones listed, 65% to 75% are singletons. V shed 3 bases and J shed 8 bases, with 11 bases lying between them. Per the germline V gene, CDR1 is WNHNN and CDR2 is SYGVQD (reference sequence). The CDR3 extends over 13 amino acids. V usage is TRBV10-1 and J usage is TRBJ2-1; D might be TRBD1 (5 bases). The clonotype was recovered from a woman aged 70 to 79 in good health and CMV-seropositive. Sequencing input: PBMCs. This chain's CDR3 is CASSDGRVDEQFF. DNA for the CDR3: TGCGCCAGCAGTGATGGCAGGGTCGATGAGCAGTTCTTC.